Listed below are T cell receptor beta chains from one sample, sequenced in a study of cytomegalovirus exposure and HLA in healthy donors. TCRdb's copy holds only in-frame clones and misses some; the assay was immunoSEQ multiplex PCR. The sample shows some 110,000 clones, about 64% of them seen only once. The specimen sequenced was PBMCs. The receptors were gathered from a female donor in good health and CMV-seronegative. Each CDR3 is given with its conserved first and last residue. A D gene is named only where the DNA matches it firmly. Clone size appears in some rows only: once, few, many, or a class for an expanded clone.

>TRBJ1-2|TRBV2|-|-
CASSVDSYGYTF
TGTGCCAGCAGTGTCGACAGTTATGGCTACACCTTC
>TRBJ2-7|TRBV21-1|-|once
CASSPLWGGYEQYF
TGTGCCAGCAGCCCCCTCTGGGGAGGCTACGAGCAGTACTTC
>TRBJ1-2|TRBV29-1|-|once
CSVEDTGQHGYTF
TGCAGCGTTGAAGATACAGGGCAACATGGCTACACCTTC
>TRBJ2-7|TRBV4-1|TRBD1|few
CASSRLQGPSYEQYF
TGCGCCAGCAGTCGCCTACAGGGGCCGAGCTACGAGCAGTACTTC
>TRBJ2-3|TRBV4-2|TRBD2|-
CASSQDLRRASGSQDTQYF
TGTGCCAGCAGCCAAGATCTCAGGCGGGCTAGCGGGAGTCAAGATACGCAGTATTTT
>TRBJ1-2|TRBV5-1|-|few
CASSNSESGNYGYTF
TGCGCCAGCAGCAACAGCGAGTCAGGGAACTATGGCTACACCTTC
>TRBJ1-3|TRBV11-2|-|-
CASSLGGAAGNTIYF
TGTGCCAGCAGCTTAGGGGGAGCGGCCGGAAACACCATATATTTT
>TRBJ2-7|TRBV5-1|-|-
CASSPITGTSYEQYF
TGCGCCAGCAGCCCGATAACCGGGACTTCGTACGAGCAGTACTTC
>TRBJ2-5|TRBV7-9|-|-
CASSGGAPGRETQYF
TGTGCCAGCAGCGGGGGGGCCCCGGGTCGAGAGACCCAGTACTTC
>TRBJ2-1|TRBV14|TRBD2|-
CASSEGLAGGGYEQFF
TGTGCCAGCAGCGAAGGACTAGCGGGGGGAGGGTATGAGCAGTTCTTC
>TRBJ1-5|TRBV19|-|-
CASSPVARGNQPQHF
TGTGCCAGTAGTCCCGTCGCCCGGGGCAATCAGCCCCAGCATTTT
>TRBJ2-1|TRBV13|TRBD2|-
CASSLVGGSYNEQFF
TGTGCCAGCAGCTTAGTTGGCGGGAGTTACAATGAGCAGTTCTTC
>TRBJ2-3|TRBV7-3|-|-
CASSLGAGFTDTQYF
TGTGCCAGCAGCTTAGGTGCGGGATTCACAGATACGCAGTATTTT
>TRBJ1-2|TRBV20-1|-|-
CSARRDGYTF
TGCAGTGCTAGGAGGGATGGCTACACCTTC
>TRBJ1-1|TRBV19|-|-
CASSIMRSTEAFF
TGTGCCAGTAGTATTATGAGGAGCACTGAAGCTTTCTTT
>TRBJ2-3|TRBV30|TRBD2|-
CAWSPFAGDPDTQYF
TGTGCCTGGAGTCCCTTTGCGGGAGACCCAGATACGCAGTATTTT
>TRBJ2-1|TRBV19|-|-
CASSIAWGGLTEQFF
TGTGCCAGTAGTATCGCATGGGGGGGGCTGACTGAGCAGTTCTTC
>TRBJ2-7|TRBV5-1|-|-
CASSLDRVTDSYEQYF
TGCGCCAGCAGCTTGGACAGGGTCACGGACTCCTACGAGCAGTACTTC
>TRBJ1-2|TRBV7-2|TRBD1|-
CASSLGQGNGGYTF
TGTGCCAGCAGCTTAGGACAGGGGAACGGTGGCTACACCTTC
>TRBJ2-5|TRBV30|TRBD1|-
CASRTGGRETQYF
TGTGCCTCCCGGACAGGGGGCCGGGAGACCCAGTACTTC